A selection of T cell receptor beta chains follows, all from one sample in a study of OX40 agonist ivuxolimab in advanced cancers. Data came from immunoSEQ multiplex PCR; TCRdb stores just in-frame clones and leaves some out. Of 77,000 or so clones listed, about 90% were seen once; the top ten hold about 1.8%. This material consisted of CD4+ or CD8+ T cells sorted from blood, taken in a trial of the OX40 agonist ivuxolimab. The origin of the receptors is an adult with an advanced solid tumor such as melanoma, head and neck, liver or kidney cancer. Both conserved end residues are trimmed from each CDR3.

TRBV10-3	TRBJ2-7	AIQGQGYEQY
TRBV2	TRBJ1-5	ASSVQTVPNQPQH
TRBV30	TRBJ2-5	AWSVGSETQY
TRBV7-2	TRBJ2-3	ASSASLPDTQY
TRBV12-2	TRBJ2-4	ASRSLLGWSVLAKNIQY
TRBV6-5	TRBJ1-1	ASSQGQGGTEAF
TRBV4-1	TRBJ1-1	ASSQDETGGGGDTEAF
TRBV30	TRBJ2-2	AWSVLAGALTGELF
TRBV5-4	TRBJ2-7	ASSYGRGNEQY
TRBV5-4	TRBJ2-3	ASSPGVAGWDTQY
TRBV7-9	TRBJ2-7	ASSSRDGSYEQY
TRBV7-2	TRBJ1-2	ASSLDGGYGYT
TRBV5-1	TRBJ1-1	ASSQQPGNTEAF
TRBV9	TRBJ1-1	ASSRTGNTEAF
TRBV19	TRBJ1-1	ASTKTGASTEAF
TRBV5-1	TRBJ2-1	ASAVRSSYNEQF
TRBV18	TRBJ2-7	ASSLGQGTYEQY
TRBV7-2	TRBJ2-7	ASSLEAGAGEQY